The 28 T cell receptor beta chains presented below share a single source sample, sequenced in a study of blood T cell repertoires in COVID-19. TCRdb keeps only in-frame clones here, not all; method: immunoSEQ multiplex PCR. This table holds some 80,000 clones, roughly 90% found once. Sequenced: peripheral blood. The origin of the receptors is a human donor in a cohort sampled during active COVID-19.

The V and J genes are TRBV11-2 and TRBJ2-7; 9 bases fit TRBD2. There are 14 residues in the CDR3. Germline CDR1 is SGHAT and CDR2 is FQNNGV. The trim removed 1 base at V and 5 bases at J, leaving 3 bases unmatched. The CDR3 DNA reads as TGTGCCAGCAGCTTAGCAGGGACTAGCCACGAGCAGTACTTC. Translation: CASSLAGTSHEQYF.

V usage is TRBV5-8 and J usage is TRBJ1-1, with D tentatively TRBD1 (6 bases). The V gene's germline CDR1 is SGHTS and CDR2 YDEGEE. The V gene lost 0 bases and the J gene lost 4 bases, with 19 bases spanning the gap. The length of the CDR3 is 17 residues. CDR3 region: CASSLEAGARGTTEAFF. CDR3 bases: TGTGCCAGCAGCTTGGAGGCAGGGGCGAGGGGAACCACTGAAGCTTTCTTT.

This chain links TRBV3-1 (or the pseudogene TRBV3-2) with TRBJ2-2, with TRBD1 as a possible D gene (6 bases). V lost 6 bases to trimming and J lost 0 bases, with 8 bases between them. CDR1 is LGHDT, CDR2 YNNKEL, per germline (reference sequence). This CDR3 region has 14 residues. The CDR3 region has the DNA TGTGCCAGCAGTCAGGGGACGAACACCGGGGAGCTGTTTTTT. This translates into CASSQGTNTGELFF.

The V and J genes are TRBV6-6 and TRBJ2-2; a possible D gene is TRBD2 (5 bases). The CDR3 runs to 16 residues. Trimming cost V 0 bases and J 8 bases, with 16 bases left between them. Germline V gives CDR1 MNHNY, CDR2 SVGAGI (reference sequence). CDR3 residues: CASSYSDLNSGGELFF. For the CDR3, the DNA is TGTGCCAGCAGTTACTCAGATCTTAATTCGGGGGGGGAGCTGTTTTTT.

The rearrangement joins TRBV12-3 or TRBV12-4 to TRBJ1-2; D is uncertain. This CDR3 contains 13 residues. Between the trimmed V and J ends, which lost 3 bases and 4 bases, there was a span of 9 bases. This CDR3 is CASSFQALYGYTF. The CDR3 DNA sequence: TGTGCCAGCAGTTTCCAGGCCCTCTATGGCTACACCTTC.

This clone appeared a single time. J is TRBJ2-5 and V is TRBV12-3 or TRBV12-4; TRBD2 is a possible D gene (6 bases). Between the trimmed V and J ends, which lost 5 bases and 5 bases, there was a span of 9 bases. The length of the CDR3 is 12 residues. The CDR3 loop reads CASSVRGETQYF. CDR3 coding DNA: TGTGCCAGCAGTGTCCGGGGGGAGACCCAGTACTTC.

The rearrangement links TRBV2 to TRBJ2-1; the D is unclear. The CDR3 extends over 13 amino acids. V was cut by 7 bases and J by 12 bases, with 19 bases left in between. In germline, CDR1 is SNHLY, CDR2 FYNNEI. CDR3 bases: TGTGCCAGCACCATAAATGTAGACATGGGGCAGTTCTTC. Protein sequence: CASTINVDMGQFF.

V gene TRBV24-1 combines with J gene TRBJ1-2; 8 bases are a match to TRBD1. Germline CDR1 and CDR2: KGHDR and SFDVKD. The CDR3 sequence is 13 residues long. Losses at the gene ends were 5 bases for V and 8 bases for J; bases not matched to a gene: 6. CDR3 sequence (DNA): TGTGCCACCAGTGGGTCAGGGGGCCGGGGCTACACCTTC. Its protein product is CATSGSGGRGYTF.

This clone has a handful of counts. The V gene is TRBV24-1, the J gene TRBJ2-7; TRBD2 is a possible D gene (7 bases). Germline CDR1 is KGHDR and CDR2 is SFDVKD. V dropped 9 bases and J dropped 6 bases, with 17 bases sitting between them. The length of the CDR3 is 13 residues. CDR3 sequence: CATVRGEGGEQYF. The CDR3 DNA is TGTGCCACCGTCCGGGGGGAGGGGGGCGAGCAGTACTTC.

CDR3 sequence: CATSDVRMGGAPNEQFF. CDR3 DNA: TGTGCCACCAGTGATGTTAGAATGGGAGGGGCTCCGAATGAGCAGTTCTTC. J is TRBJ2-1 and V is TRBV24-1, with TRBD2 identical over 7 bases. Germline lookup yields CDR1 KGHDR and CDR2 SFDVKD. After removal of 3 bases from V and 7 bases from J, the junction contained 14 bases not matched to a gene. The CDR3 loop spans 17 amino acids.

The chain uses TRBV11-2 and TRBJ2-3; 8 bases fit TRBD2. This CDR3 comprises 16 residues. The V and J ends lost 2 bases and 3 bases, in that order; junction bases with no gene match: 7. Germline CDR1 is SGHAT and CDR2 is FQNNGV. This CDR3 reads CASSLSLREVTDTQYF. CDR3 DNA: TGTGCCAGCAGCTTAAGTTTGCGGGAGGTGACAGATACGCAGTATTTT.

This chain links TRBV10-3 with TRBJ1-1; TRBD1 might be the D (5 bases). The germline V gene has CDR1 ENHRY and CDR2 SYGVKD. The CDR3 covers 15 residues. The V end was cut by 6 bases, the J end by 5 bases, with 19 bases between. This CDR3 reads CAIRTIQAPGTEAFF. DNA for the CDR3: TGTGCCATCAGAACAATACAGGCGCCCGGGACTGAAGCTTTCTTT.

This sequence joins TRBV5-1 and TRBJ2-2; D is uncertain. Germline V lookup: CDR1 SGHRS, CDR2 YFSETQ. The germline V and J ends were trimmed by 4 bases and 2 bases, with 9 bases remaining between them. There are 14 residues in the CDR3. The CDR3 spells CASSLRSNTGELFF. The CDR3 DNA reads as TGCGCCAGCAGCCTACGGAGTAACACCGGGGAGCTGTTTTTT.

The rearrangement joins TRBV27 to TRBJ1-1; 9 bases align to TRBD1. From germline, CDR1 is MNHEY and CDR2 SMNVEV (reference sequence). The CDR3 sequence is 17 residues long. V was pared by 6 bases and J by 3 bases, with 14 bases of the junction left unmatched. The CDR3 loop is CASSRTGGRGKDTEAFF. CDR3 in DNA: TGTGCCAGCAGCCGAACAGGGGGCCGGGGGAAGGACACTGAAGCTTTCTTT.

The chain carries TRBV7-8 and TRBJ1-1, with D unclear. The V gene lost 1 base and the J gene lost 10 bases, with 10 bases spanning the gap. Per germline, CDR1 SGHVS and CDR2 FQNEAQ. This CDR3 has 12 amino acids. The CDR3 sequence: CASSLVDSRAFF. The CDR3 region has the DNA TGTGCCAGCAGCTTAGTGGATAGCCGAGCTTTCTTT.

The chain is built from TRBV14 and TRBJ2-1; 14 nucleotides align to TRBD2. Trimming took 3 bases from V and 7 from J; bases not matched to a gene: 2. The CDR3 is 15 residues long. Germline CDR1 is SGHDN and CDR2 is FVKESK. The CDR3 loop reads CASSHWTSGRNEQFF. The CDR3 nucleotides read TGTGCCAGCAGCCACTGGACTAGCGGGAGGAATGAGCAGTTCTTC. The full variable domain, its missing parts supplied by reference TRBV14 and TRBJ2-1, is EAGVTQFPSHSVIEKGQTVTLRCDPISGHDNLYWYRRVMGKEIKFLLHFVKESKQDESGMPNNRFLAERTGGTYSTLKVQPAELEDSGVYFCASSHWTSGRNEQFFGPGTRLTVL.

The chain couples TRBV4-3 to TRBJ2-5; tentatively, D is TRBD2 (6 bases). Deletions cut 0 bases from V and 3 bases from J, with 14 bases between. Germline V gene lookup returns CDR1 LGHNA and CDR2 YSLEER. The CDR3 contains 16 residues. The CDR3 DNA sequence: TGCGCCAGCAGCCAAGATGTACGGACTAAAGAAGAGACCCAGTACTTC. It specifies CASSQDVRTKEETQYF.

The genes are TRBV25-1 and TRBJ2-7; 7 bases map to TRBD1. The length of the CDR3 is 13 residues. The J segment lost 1 base and the V segment lost 7 bases, leaving 4 bases of the junction unmatched. Per germline, CDR1 MGHDK and CDR2 SYGVNS. CDR3 DNA: TGTGCCAGCAAGGGACAGCGATCCTACGAGCAGTACTTC. Translated, it gives CASKGQRSYEQYF.

The J gene is TRBJ2-7, the V gene TRBV3-1 (or the pseudogene TRBV3-2), with 8 bases fitting TRBD2. The junction had 2 bases not matched to a gene; V was cut back by 1 base and J by 6 bases. Looked up from germline, CDR1 is LGHDT and CDR2 is YNNKEL (reference sequence). The CDR3 loop spans 13 amino acids. The CDR3 DNA is TGTGCCAGCAGCCAAGTCGGGGGGGCCGAGCAGTACTTC. Translated: CASSQVGGAEQYF.

This clone was seen only a few times. The rearrangement uses TRBV7-2 and TRBJ2-7, with 12 bases matching TRBD2. This CDR3 has 16 residues. J was trimmed by 0 bases and V by 5 bases; bases with no gene match: 5. Germline V CDR1 and CDR2: SGHTA, FQGNSA. The DNA for the CDR3 is TGTGCCAGCAGCCCAGGACTAGCGGGGAGCTCCTACGAGCAGTACTTC. Protein: CASSPGLAGSSYEQYF.

This clone was recorded only once. In DNA form, the CDR3 reads TGTGCCAGCAGTTACGGTCGCGGAACGCAGTATTTT. This encodes CASSYGRGTQYF. This rearrangement joins TRBV6-2 or TRBV6-3 to TRBJ2-3; D is unresolved. V lost 2 bases and J 9 bases, leaving 9 bases between the germline ends. This CDR3 is built from 12 residues. Germline V gene lookup returns CDR1 MNHEY and CDR2 SVGEGT.

The chain links TRBV9 to TRBJ2-1, with a tentative D call TRBD2 (6 bases). There are 16 residues in the CDR3. Germline V gives CDR1 SGDLS, CDR2 YYNGEE. V gave up 0 bases and J gave up 0 bases, with 10 bases separating them. The CDR3 bases are TGTGCCAGCAGCGTAGTAGGAGGGAGCTCCTACAATGAGCAGTTCTTC. Residues: CASSVVGGSSYNEQFF.

The rearrangement links TRBV30 to TRBJ2-7, with a weak D call TRBD1 (5 bases). Per germline, CDR1 GTSNPN and CDR2 SVGIG (reference sequence). CDR3 length: 13 amino acids. The germline V and J ends were trimmed by 0 bases and 0 bases, with 6 bases remaining between them. The chain's CDR3 is CAWSVQASYEQYF. The CDR3 coding sequence is TGTGCCTGGAGTGTACAGGCCTCCTACGAGCAGTACTTC.

The chain recombines TRBV5-6 with TRBJ2-4; tentatively, D is TRBD1 (8 bases). V lost 6 bases and J lost 8, with 18 bases in between. CDR1 is SGHDT and CDR2 is YYEEEE in the germline V gene. The CDR3 has 14 amino acids. The CDR3 coding sequence is TGTGCCAGCAACCACAGGGGGGGACTGGACATTCAGTACTTC. This codes for CASNHRGGLDIQYF. Complete variable domain (other parts from reference TRBV5-6 and TRBJ2-4): DAGVTQSPTHLIKTRGQQVTLRCSPKSGHDTVSWYQQALGQGPQFIFQYYEEEERQRGNFPDRFSGHQFPNYSSELNVNALLLGDSALYLCASNHRGGLDIQYFGAGTRLSVL.

V gene TRBV11-1 combines with J gene TRBJ1-3; weak D call: TRBD1 (6 bases). The CDR3 consists of 13 residues. With 9 bases removed from V and 2 bases from J, the gap between germline ends came to 11 bases. The germline gives CDR1 SGHAT, CDR2 FQDESV (reference sequence). CDR3 in amino acids: CASGTGPGNTIYF. CDR3 nucleotide sequence: TGTGCCAGTGGAACAGGGCCTGGAAACACCATATATTTT.

The CDR3 region has the DNA TGTGCCAGCAGCTTATCTTACAGGGATACGCAGTATTTT. Translation: CASSLSYRDTQYF. The gene calls are TRBV7-9 and TRBJ2-3, with D possibly matching TRBD1 (5 bases). V was shortened by 2 bases and J by 6 bases, with 9 bases between the two germline ends. The CDR3 has 13 residues. Germline V gene data show CDR1 as SEHNR and CDR2 as FQNEAQ (reference sequence). Together with reference TRBV7-9 and TRBJ2-3, the CDR3 gives the full variable domain: DTGVSQNPRHKITKRGQNVTFRCDPISEHNRLYWYRQTLGQGPEFLTYFQNEAQLEKSRLLSDRFSAERPKGSFSTLEIQRTEQGDSAMYLCASSLSYRDTQYFGPGTRLTVL.

The chain couples TRBV10-3 to TRBJ2-7; D not resolved. V lost 2 bases and J 1 base, leaving 9 bases between the germline ends. Germline V gene lookup returns CDR1 ENHRY and CDR2 SYGVKD. The CDR3 extends over 14 amino acids. CDR3 sequence (DNA): TGTGCCATCAGTGAGGGCGGTTGGTCCTACGAGCAGTACTTC. This translates into CAISEGGWSYEQYF.

The V and J genes are TRBV18 and TRBJ1-5; weak D call: TRBD1 (5 bases). V was pared by 3 bases and J by 0 bases, with 12 bases between. The CDR3 covers 16 residues. Germline V lookup: CDR1 KGHSH, CDR2 LQKENI. CDR3 bases: TGTGCCAGCTCACCTAAGGACACCATTAGCAATCAGCCCCAGCATTTT. Protein: CASSPKDTISNQPQHF.